This T cell receptor (beta chain) was captured by sequencing in a study of OX40 agonist ivuxolimab in advanced cancers. Turning to the study itself: Each patient was given ivuxolimab into a vein every 2 weeks, at 0.01 to 10 mg/kg. General study results and limits: Partly responding patients at 0.1-3.0 mg/kg showed some of the smallest clonal expansion. Relative to CD4+, CD8+ T cells held more expanded clones on average.

The CDR3 extends over 14 amino acids. Trimming removed 2 bases at V and 5 bases at J, with 12 bases between. CDR1 is MDHEN, CDR2 SYDVKM, per germline. Using immunoSEQ multiplex PCR, the repertoire was profiled, and TCRdb retains in-frame clones only, with some absent. The sample contains some 77,000 clones, about nine tenths of which appear only once. Note on this clone: The antigen is undetermined.

The chain uses TRBV28 and TRBJ2-5, with D possibly TRBD2 on 6 matching bases. This receptor was taken from an adult with an advanced solid tumor such as melanoma, head and neck, liver or kidney cancer. This specimen consisted of CD4+ or CD8+ T cells sorted from blood, obtained in a trial of the OX40 agonist ivuxolimab. CDR3 in amino acids: CASSLPGGGETQYF. CDR3 coding DNA: TGTGCCAGCAGTTTACCCGGGGGTGGCGAGACCCAGTACTTC.